The clone carrying this T cell receptor beta chain has only a few counts. The target antigen is unknown. A single record per CDR3 protein comes from TCRdb applying MiXCR to the RT-PCR reads. The sample holds 500,000 to 600,000 distinct CDR3 sequences, approximately 16% seen once. These data come from a study of response to subunit inactivated influenza vaccine. Study-wide results and limits: Researchers suggested that each seasonal influenza vaccination recruits few new T cells.

Sample: CD4+ T cells sorted from PBMCs, taken about 23 months after vaccination. This clonotype was obtained from a man between 50 and 75 years old who received an inactivated influenza vaccine.

CDR3 residues: CASSQDTGGGYTF. Here the CDR3 DNA reads TGCGCCAGCAGCCAAGACACCGGAGGGGGCTACACCTTC. The V call is TRBV4-3, the J call TRBJ1-2; D remains unclear. Trimming shortened V by 0 bases and J by 8 bases, and 10 bases separated the two germline ends. CDR1 is LGHNA and CDR2 is YSLEER in the germline V gene. The CDR3 has 13 amino acids.